These 8 T cell receptor beta chains were all obtained from the same sample, sequenced in a study of T cell changes during pregnancy in multiple sclerosis. Sequencing was performed with immunoSEQ multiplex PCR; in TCRdb, only in-frame clones are kept and a portion is missing. This table holds just under 65,000 clones, around 96% found once. The specimen was CD8+ T cells from peripheral blood mononuclear cells, collected after pregnancy. The origin of the receptors is a female donor with multiple sclerosis, enrolled in a pregnancy study.

This clone has just one count. The rearrangement links TRBV13 to TRBJ2-1; D uncertain. Germline CDR1 PRHDT, CDR2 FYEKMQ (reference sequence). The CDR3 is made up of 16 amino acids. Trimming stripped 5 bases from V and 0 bases from J, with 14 bases between. The CDR3 DNA reads as TGTGCCAGCAGCCCCCGGCCAGGAACCTCCTACAATGAGCAGTTCTTC. This gives the protein CASSPRPGTSYNEQFF.

The chain has TRBV2 and TRBJ2-4; 14 bases map to TRBD2. This CDR3 has 17 amino acids. Losses at the gene ends were 6 bases for V and 3 bases for J; bases not matched to a gene: 7. Germline CDR1 reads SNHLY; CDR2 reads FYNNEI. The CDR3 is CASRPGLAGAGKNIQYF. CDR3 nucleotides: TGTGCCAGCAGACCGGGACTAGCGGGAGCGGGCAAAAACATTCAGTACTTC.

This clone came up once. V gene TRBV27 combines with J gene TRBJ2-7; TRBD1 matches at 7 bases. The V and J ends lost 4 bases and 2 bases, in that order; junction bases with no gene match: 8. The CDR3 covers 15 residues. Germline CDR1 reads MNHEY; CDR2 reads SMNVEV (reference sequence). The DNA of the CDR3 is TGTGCCAGCAGTTCCCTTGTCGGGACAGCCTACGAGCAGTACTTC. As protein: CASSSLVGTAYEQYF.

This chain joins TRBV6-1 and TRBJ1-1, with D uncertain. Between the trimmed V and J ends, which lost 4 bases and 8 bases, there was a span of 8 bases. The CDR3 consists of 11 residues. Germline V gene lookup returns CDR1 MNHNS and CDR2 SASEGT. The CDR3, as DNA: TGTGCCAGCAGTGCCTATCGAGAAGCTTTCTTT. Protein sequence: CASSAYREAFF.

The chain is built from TRBV4-2 and TRBJ2-6, with TRBD2 matching 7 bases. The V gene's germline CDR1 is LGHNA and CDR2 YNFKEQ. The CDR3 loop spans 18 amino acids. V gave up 0 bases and J gave up 0 bases; unmatched junction bases: 5. CDR3 sequence (DNA): TGTGCCAGCAGCCAAGAGGGGGAGGGGAGCTCTGGGGCCAACGTCCTGACTTTC. Its translation is CASSQEGEGSSGANVLTF.

The V and J genes are TRBV15 and TRBJ2-2, with TRBD1 as a possible D gene (6 bases). Germline V lookup: CDR1 LNHNV, CDR2 YYDKDF (reference sequence). This CDR3 is built from 17 residues. V lost 3 bases and J lost 4, with 18 bases in between. For the CDR3, the DNA is TGTGCCACCAGCAGTACAGGGCTCGTCGGTAGCACCGGGGAGCTGTTTTTT. Its protein is CATSSTGLVGSTGELFF.

The chain recombines TRBV5-8 with TRBJ2-1; tentative D call: TRBD2 (5 bases). The V end lost 4 bases, the J end lost 7 bases, and 6 bases lay between the germline ends. Germline CDR1 is SGHTS and CDR2 is YDEGEE. This CDR3 is 11 amino acids long. CDR3 coding DNA: TGTGCCAGCAGCCGGAGGAATGAGCAGTTCTTC. Amino acid sequence: CASSRRNEQFF.

This sequence joins TRBV10-2 and TRBJ2-1, with 14 bases fitting TRBD2. V shed 6 bases and J 6 bases; nucleotides not matched to a gene: 7. Germline V CDR1 and CDR2: WSHSY, SAAADI. This CDR3 region has 16 residues. CDR3 sequence (DNA): TGCGCCAGCAGCCCTGGGACTAGCGGGAGTTTCAATGAGCAGTTCTTC. This codes for CASSPGTSGSFNEQFF.